Listed here are 11 T cell receptor beta chains from one sample, sequenced in a study of T-cell memory formation after mild COVID-19. TCRdb reanalysed the 5' RACE reads using MiXCR and keeps one entry per CDR3 protein. Among tens of thousands of distinct CDR3 sequences listed, around 16% were seen once. Material: PBMCs or a T cell subset sorted from them (not recorded which). The receptors derive from a man between 18 and 29 years old who had mild COVID-19 (a few samples of this study predate the infection). Cell type and time point are not known.

This sequence joins TRBV4-1 and TRBJ2-7; 7 bases are a match to TRBD1. V shed 1 base, J shed 6 bases, and the junction held 6 bases outside the gene matches. This CDR3 is 14 amino acids long. In germline, CDR1 is MGHRA, CDR2 YSYEKL. The DNA of the CDR3 is TGCGCCAGCAGCCAAGTGGGGACAGCTCCCGAGCAGTACGTC. Translated, it gives CASSQVGTAPEQYV.

This clonotype came up a few times. CDR3: CASSLIGTGETQYF. CDR3 in DNA: TGTGCCAGCAGCTTAATTGGGACGGGCGAGACCCAGTACTTC. The chain links TRBV7-6 to TRBJ2-5; D possibly matches TRBD1 or TRBD2 (5 bases each). Per germline, CDR1 SGHVS and CDR2 FNYEAQ. V lost 2 bases, J lost 5 bases, and 12 bases lay in between. The CDR3 extends over 14 amino acids.

The V call is TRBV5-5, the J call TRBJ2-7, with D hard to call. CDR1 is SGHKS and CDR2 is YYEKEE in the germline V gene (reference sequence). The CDR3 consists of 14 residues. Deletions cut 0 bases from V and 2 bases from J, with 9 bases between. This CDR3 is CASSLEGEAYEQYF. DNA for the CDR3: TGTGCCAGCAGCTTGGAAGGTGAGGCCTACGAGCAGTACTTC.

Ten or more counts support this clonotype. Because the CDR3's place on the DNA is in doubt, the DNA is left out and the CDR3 is given as listed by TCRdb. Here the CDR3 reads CASSPGMNTGELFFF. The rearrangement uses TRBV5-1 and TRBJ2-2. The CDR3 has 15 amino acids, counting both end residues. Per germline, CDR1 SGHRS and CDR2 YFSETQ.

This clonotype came up a few times. The rearrangement joins TRBV2 to TRBJ2-7, with D possibly matching TRBD1 (5 bases). Looked up from germline, CDR1 is SNHLY and CDR2 is FYNNEI. The CDR3 loop spans 15 amino acids. V lost 3 bases to trimming and J lost 0 bases, with 12 bases between them. The CDR3 reads CASSEGQRSSYEQYV. In nucleotides, the CDR3 is TGTGCCAGCAGTGAGGGGCAGCGAAGCTCCTACGAGCAGTACGTC.

CDR3 coding DNA: TGCAGCGTTGAAGAACTGCTAGGGCAGAACAATGAGCAGTTCTTC. Translating it yields CSVEELLGQNNEQFF. The genes are TRBV29-1 and TRBJ2-1; the D is unclear. In germline, CDR1 is SQVTM, CDR2 ANQGSEA. Trimming cost V 0 bases and J 5 bases, with 14 bases left between them. The CDR3 spans 15 residues.

This clonotype was seen many times. The chain employs TRBV25-1 and TRBJ2-7; no reliable D call. From germline, CDR1 is MGHDK and CDR2 SYGVNS. CDR3 length: 11 residues. V dropped 3 bases and J dropped 3 bases, with 3 bases sitting between them. CDR3 sequence reads: CASSDSYEQYF. The DNA for the CDR3 is TGTGCCAGCAGTGACAGCTACGAGCAGTACTTC.

The rearrangement links TRBV4-3 to TRBJ2-7, with D perhaps matching TRBD2 (5 bases). V was pared by 0 bases and J by 0 bases, with 21 bases between. The CDR3 is made up of 19 amino acids. The germline CDR1 and CDR2 sequences are LGHNA and YSLEER. CDR3 region: CASSQEGGLGGNVSYEQYF. DNA for the CDR3: TGCGCCAGCAGCCAAGAGGGTGGACTTGGTGGTAATGTCTCCTACGAGCAGTACTTC.

The chain combines TRBV11-2 with TRBJ2-2; D call uncertain. Looked up from germline, CDR1 is SGHAT and CDR2 is FQNNGV. CDR3 size: 13 residues. V dropped 5 bases and J dropped 3 bases, with 7 bases sitting between them. DNA of the CDR3: TGTGCCAGCAGCCCCCTTTACACCGGGGAGCTGTTTTTT. Translation gives CASSPLYTGELFF. Filled out from reference TRBV11-2 and TRBJ2-2, the complete variable domain reads EAGVAQSPRYKIIEKRQSVAFWCNPISGHATLYWYQQILGQGPKLLIQFQNNGVVDDSQLPKDRFSAERLKGVDSTLKIQPAKLEDSAVYLCASSPLYTGELFFGEGSRLTVL.

The sample holds a few counts of this clonotype. This chain connects TRBV18 to TRBJ2-2, with TRBD1 matching over 7 bases. Germline V gene lookup returns CDR1 KGHSH and CDR2 LQKENI. Losses at the gene ends were 3 bases for V and 4 bases for J; bases not matched to a gene: 5. CDR3 length: 15 amino acids. The CDR3 here is CASSPARDSTGELFF. Written as DNA, the CDR3 is TGTGCCAGCTCACCCGCCCGGGACAGCACCGGGGAGCTGTTTTTT.

There are a few counts of this clonotype. This chain joins TRBV4-1 and TRBJ2-1, with 8 bases that match TRBD2. CDR3 length: 15 residues. Germline CDR1 is MGHRA and CDR2 is YSYEKL. V lost 1 base to trimming and J lost 4 bases; unmatched junction nucleotides: 3. The CDR3, as DNA: TGCGCCAGCAGCCAAGCCGGGGGGGGATACAATGAGCAGTTCTTC. Protein sequence: CASSQAGGGYNEQFF.